This TCR beta chain was recovered during a study of blood T cell repertoires in COVID-19. Trimming stripped 0 bases from V and 0 bases from J, with 12 bases between. Germline CDR1 reads SGHNT; CDR2 reads YYREEE (reference sequence). The CDR3 covers 16 residues. This clone was counted only a few times. Recruitment covered over 20 US areas and drew participants whose ages spanned roughly 18 to 100 years. Cohorts were based on clinical histories the participants reported. Recovered Cohort 3 donors showed two negative PCRs, clearance, or symptom resolution. TCRdb keeps only in-frame clones here, not all; method: immunoSEQ multiplex PCR. The repertoire has 180,000 or so clones, 65% to 85% of them found once; the top ten carry 10% to 15%.

The sample taken for sequencing was PBMCs or T cells enriched from blood (not recorded which). This clonotype was obtained from a woman aged 55-75 years who had recovered from COVID-19. V is TRBV5-4 and J is TRBJ1-1; D possibly corresponds to TRBD1 (6 bases). The CDR3 region has the DNA TGTGCCAGCAGCTTGGCTGGGGGGGCGGTGAACACTGAAGCTTTCTTT. This encodes CASSLAGGAVNTEAFF.